This T cell receptor beta chain derives from a study of cytomegalovirus exposure and HLA in healthy donors. Study-level results: The authors later linked a missense DCLRE1C variant to TCR beta V- and J-gene trimming.

Unrecorded immune exposure was likely among donors, who were nominally healthy when sampled. Comments on this clone: Its antigen is as yet unknown.

PCR involved 60 Vbeta and 13 Jbeta primers. Assay: immunoSEQ multiplex PCR; the TCRdb copy retains only in-frame clones and omits some. The profile shows roughly 150,000 clones, 65% to 85% of them singletons. Source material: PBMCs. The sequence was obtained from a male donor in good health and CMV-seronegative.

DNA for the CDR3: TGTGCCTGGAGTCAAAAAGTAGGGGTCAATCAGCCCCAGCATTTT. This sequence encodes CAWSQKVGVNQPQHF. This rearrangement joins TRBV30 to TRBJ1-5; tentative D call: TRBD1 (5 bases). The CDR3 loop spans 15 amino acids. V lost 2 bases and J 3 bases, leaving 14 bases between the germline ends. Germline values: CDR1 GTSNPN, CDR2 SVGIG (reference sequence).